The 29 T cell receptor beta chains reported below all come from one sample, sequenced in a study of T cells in Graves' hyperthyroidism and ophthalmopathy. Amplification of TCR beta CDR3 regions was performed using RNA transcripts as template. An initial round of RT-PCR targeting the TCR CDR3 relied on the HTBI primer set. In TCRdb, the multiplex PCR reads were re-called with MiXCR into one record per CDR3 protein. Of 600,000 to 800,000 distinct CDR3 sequences in the sample, 30% to 40% are singletons; the top ten hold 31%. The source material was blood. These TCRs come from a woman aged 40-49 years with Graves' hyperthyroidism.

Ten or more counts support this clonotype. The chain uses TRBV14 and TRBJ2-7; 7 nucleotides match TRBD2. V gave up 1 base and J gave up 2 bases; unmatched junction bases: 2. The CDR3 length is 14 residues. In germline, CDR1 is SGHDN, CDR2 FVKESK. The CDR3 loop is CASSQAGGTYEQYF. The CDR3, as DNA: TGTGCCAGCAGCCAAGCGGGGGGTACCTACGAGCAGTACTTC.

This clonotype was recorded at least ten times. CDR3 in DNA: TGCAGTGCTAGTGGAGGCAATCAGCCCCAGCATTTT. This encodes CSASGGNQPQHF. The V and J genes are TRBV20-1 and TRBJ1-5; D unclear. V was cut by 3 bases and J by 2 bases, with 5 bases left in between. This CDR3 contains 12 residues. Germline loops: CDR1 DFQATT, CDR2 SNEGSKA (reference sequence).

V is TRBV12-3 or TRBV12-4 and J is TRBJ2-2; 12 bases agree with TRBD1. This CDR3 is built from 15 residues. The ends lost 5 bases at V and 10 bases at J; junction bases unmatched: 8. The CDR3 sequence is CASSTRDRGLLELFF. The CDR3 nucleotides read TGTGCCAGCAGTACCCGGGACAGGGGGCTTTTGGAGCTGTTTTTT.

The chain carries TRBV7-8 and TRBJ1-1; 8 positions agree with TRBD1. Germline V gene sequence: CDR1 SGHVS, CDR2 FQNEAQ. There are 18 residues in the CDR3. The J segment lost 0 bases and the V segment lost 6 bases, leaving 15 bases of the junction unmatched. The CDR3 DNA follows: TGTGCCAGCAGTTCCATCGCGGACAGGGCGGTCATGAACACTGAAGCTTTCTTT. It codes for CASSSIADRAVMNTEAFF.

This clonotype was seen repeatedly, ten times or more. V usage is TRBV29-1 and J usage is TRBJ1-1; no clear D. Germline loops: CDR1 SQVTM, CDR2 ANQGSEA. Trimming took 4 bases from V and 4 from J, leaving 13 bases between them. CDR3 size: 13 residues. The CDR3 region has the DNA TGCAGCGTTGTGCTCAGTGGGAGCACTGAAGCTTTCTTT. This codes for CSVVLSGSTEAFF. Looking up the rest from reference TRBV29-1 and TRBJ1-1 gives the full variable domain: SAVISQKPSRDICQRGTSLTIQCQVDSQVTMMFWYRQQPGQSLTLIATANQGSEATYESGFVIDKFPISRPNLTFSTLTVSNMSPEDSSIYLCSVVLSGSTEAFFGQGTRLTVV.

This chain joins TRBV3-1 and TRBJ2-7; D gene ambiguous. CDR1 is LGHDT, CDR2 YNNKEL, per germline (reference sequence). Trimming stripped 3 bases from V and 4 bases from J, with 10 bases between. CDR3 length: 13 amino acids. Written as DNA, the CDR3 is TGTGCCAGCAGCCAGGACCGAGTTTACGAGCAGTACTTC. It encodes CASSQDRVYEQYF.

As concerns this clonotype: One junction end does not reproduce the germline sequence, and a read error may be involved. The rearrangement uses TRBV25-1 and TRBJ1-3; 9 bases match TRBD1. CDR3 length: 22 amino acids. From germline, CDR1 is MGHDK and CDR2 SYGVNS. In DNA, the CDR3 is TGTGCCACCAGTGATGCGACCCCCGGGACAGGGTCCCGCTCGATCTCTGGAAACACCTTATATTTT. This sequence encodes CATSDATPGTGSRSISGNTLYF.

The J gene is TRBJ1-5, the V gene TRBV20-1; D not resolved. Trimming removed 0 bases at V and 1 base at J, with 13 bases between. From germline, CDR1 is DFQATT and CDR2 SNEGSKA (reference sequence). The CDR3 sequence is 16 residues long. DNA of the CDR3: TGCAGTGCTAGAGATCCTCAAGTCGGGAGCAATCAGCCCCAGCATTTT. Its protein product is CSARDPQVGSNQPQHF.

This clonotype was counted a few times. The J gene is TRBJ1-1, the V gene TRBV19; 7 bases are a match to TRBD1. Trimming removed 5 bases from V and 3 bases from J; junction bases left unmatched: 9. Germline CDR1 is LNHDA and CDR2 is SQIVND (reference sequence). The CDR3 is 15 residues long. The CDR3 protein is CASSLSRGRYTEAFF. The CDR3 DNA follows: TGTGCCAGTAGTTTAAGCAGGGGGAGATACACTGAAGCTTTCTTT. Full variable domain (remainder filled in from reference TRBV19 and TRBJ1-1): DGGITQSPKYLFRKEGQNVTLSCEQNLNHDAMYWYRQDPGQGLRLIYYSQIVNDFQKGDIAEGYSVSREKKESFPLTVTSAQKNPTAFYLCASSLSRGRYTEAFFGQGTRLTVV.

CDR3 nucleotides: TGTGCCATCAATGACAGGGTGGTTCAGCCCCAGCATTTT. Amino acid sequence: CAINDRVVQPQHF. The chain uses TRBV10-3 and TRBJ1-5, with TRBD1 matching over 7 bases. The germline V gene encodes CDR1 ENHRY and CDR2 SYGVKD. The CDR3 is 13 residues long. V lost 7 bases, J lost 6 bases, and 6 bases stayed unmatched.

To note about this clonotype: Being one base from a much bigger clone, this may be a read error. CDR3 residues: CAKDAGTEEHNNQPQHF. In DNA, the CDR3 is TGTGCCAAAGACGCCGGGACAGAGGAGCATAACAATCAGCCCCAGCATTTT. The rearrangement links TRBV19 to TRBJ1-5; 7 bases match TRBD1. The J segment lost 3 bases and the V segment lost 10 bases, leaving 18 bases of the junction unmatched. Germline V gene lookup returns CDR1 LNHDA and CDR2 SQIVND (reference sequence). The CDR3 is 17 residues long.

Worth noting for this clonotype: A much bigger clone sits one base away, suggesting this may be a read error. J is TRBJ2-5 and V is TRBV11-2; D ambiguous. There are 15 residues in the CDR3. With 5 bases removed from V and 3 bases from J, the gap between germline ends came to 16 bases. Germline V CDR1 and CDR2: SGHAT, FQNNGV. CDR3 coding DNA: TGTGCCAGCAGCCTTCTACCCAGGACCGAAGAGACCCAGTACTTC. Protein: CASSLLPRTEETQYF. The entire variable domain, with the rest obtained from reference TRBV11-2 and TRBJ2-5, is as follows: EAGVAQSPRYKIIEKRQSVAFWCNPISGHATLYWYQQILGQGPKLLIQFQNNGVVDDSQLPKDRFSAERLKGVDSTLKIQPAKLEDSAVYLCASSLLPRTEETQYFGPGTRLLVL.

The chain joins TRBV7-2 to TRBJ1-1; D may be TRBD1 (5 bases). This CDR3 region has 13 residues. V was pared by 1 base and J by 9 bases, with 12 bases between. Germline CDR1 reads SGHTA; CDR2 reads FQGNSA. The CDR3 nucleotides read TGTGCCAGCAGCTTAGTTTCGGGGGGAAAAGCTTTCTTT. As protein: CASSLVSGGKAFF.

Notes on this clonotype: Being one base from a much bigger clone, this may be a read error. The chain employs TRBV10-3 and TRBJ1-5; D is uncertain. This CDR3 is built from 13 residues. Looked up from germline, CDR1 is ENHRY and CDR2 is SYGVKD. V lost 5 bases and J lost 3, with 8 bases in between. The CDR3 bases are TGTGCCATCAGTTTGGCGGCCAATCAGCCCCAGCATTTT. It specifies CAISLAANQPQHF.

As concerns this clonotype: Possible read error: a much larger clone is one base away. The gene calls are TRBV6-6 and TRBJ1-2; D not resolved. The CDR3 is 11 residues long. Germline CDR1 is MNHNY and CDR2 is SVGAGI (reference sequence). V lost 3 bases and J 6 bases, leaving 5 bases between the germline ends. The CDR3 sequence is CASSYTNGYTF. CDR3 in DNA: TGTGCCAGCAGTTATACGAATGGCTACACCTTC.

This clonotype occurred many times. The chain couples TRBV7-9 to TRBJ2-7, with 7 bases that match TRBD2. J gave up 3 bases and V 2 bases, and 7 bases lay outside the gene matches. The CDR3 contains 15 residues. Per germline, CDR1 SEHNR and CDR2 FQNEAQ (reference sequence). The CDR3, as DNA: TGTGCCAGCAGCTTACCACCGGGGGGAATCTACGAGCAGTACTTC. It codes for CASSLPPGGIYEQYF.

This clonotype appeared many times. V usage is TRBV7-9 and J usage is TRBJ1-1; D not certain. This CDR3 is 15 amino acids long. Germline lookup yields CDR1 SEHNR and CDR2 FQNEAQ (reference sequence). Trimming stripped 5 bases from V and 1 base from J, with 14 bases between. The CDR3 reads CASSPAGGRNTEAFF. DNA of the CDR3: TGTGCCAGCAGCCCCGCGGGAGGGAGGAACACTGAAGCTTTCTTT.

The genes are TRBV10-3 and TRBJ2-7; D is perhaps TRBD1 or TRBD2 (5 bases each). Deletions cut 5 bases from V and 11 bases from J, with 22 bases between. CDR1 is ENHRY and CDR2 is SYGVKD in the germline V gene. The CDR3 extends over 14 amino acids. CDR3 sequence (DNA): TGTGCCATCAGTTTGGGGACCTTTCAACTGGTCGAGTACTTC. Translating gives CAISLGTFQLVEYF.

This clonotype occurred a few times. The gene calls are TRBV6-2 or TRBV6-3 and TRBJ1-4; D remains unclear. From germline, CDR1 is MNHEY and CDR2 SVGEGT. CDR3 size: 14 residues. The V and J ends lost 7 bases and 7 bases respectively, with 16 bases between them. Here the CDR3 DNA reads TGTGCCAGCACCACCCTGGGAGAAGGTGAAAAACTGTTTTTT. Its protein is CASTTLGEGEKLFF.

This clonotype was seen just once. The chain combines TRBV11-2 with TRBJ2-7; 8 bases fit TRBD2. The CDR3 consists of 16 residues. Germline V gene sequence: CDR1 SGHAT, CDR2 FQNNGV. J was trimmed by 4 bases and V by 3 bases; bases with no gene match: 11. The CDR3 DNA sequence: TGTGCCAGCAGCTTTCCAGGACTAGCCGGGCTTTACGAGCAGTACTTC. Translation: CASSFPGLAGLYEQYF.

The chain is built from TRBV10-1 and TRBJ1-5; D remains unclear. Germline assignment: CDR1 WNHNN and CDR2 SYGVQD (reference sequence). V lost 7 bases to trimming and J lost 3 bases, with 7 bases between them. The CDR3 is made up of 12 amino acids. The CDR3 loop is CASNGPNQPQHF. CDR3 nucleotides: TGCGCCAGCAATGGCCCCAATCAGCCCCAGCATTTT.

This clonotype was detected only a few times. The CDR3 reads CASSFEQGGYEQYF. The CDR3 nucleotides read TGTGCCAGCAGCTTTGAACAGGGTGGCTACGAGCAGTACTTC. The chain couples TRBV7-9 to TRBJ2-7; weak D call: TRBD1 (6 bases). V was clipped by 3 bases and J by 3 bases, with 12 bases between them. The germline V gene encodes CDR1 SEHNR and CDR2 FQNEAQ (reference sequence). The CDR3 contains 14 residues.

This clonotype was observed many times. The genes are TRBV20-1 and TRBJ1-5, with D tentatively TRBD1 (6 bases). The germline V gene encodes CDR1 DFQATT and CDR2 SNEGSKA (reference sequence). This CDR3 comprises 13 residues. Deletions cut 6 bases from V and 4 bases from J, with 13 bases between. CDR3 sequence reads: CSAQRQGNQPQHF. The CDR3 DNA reads TGCAGTGCCCAAAGGCAGGGGAATCAGCCCCAGCATTTT.

This clonotype was recorded at least ten times. V gene TRBV7-2 combines with J gene TRBJ1-6, with D hard to call. Germline values: CDR1 SGHTA, CDR2 FQGNSA. The CDR3 has 15 residues. Trimming removed 1 base at V and 7 bases at J, with 11 bases between. CDR3 DNA sequence: TGTGCCAGCAGCTTAGTGGGGAACGCAAATTCACCCCTCCACTTT. Encoded protein: CASSLVGNANSPLHF.

The CDR3 DNA reads as TGTGCCAGCTCGAGAGGGGAGGGGGGTAATTCACCCCTCCACTTT. This sequence encodes CASSRGEGGNSPLHF. This rearrangement joins TRBV24-1 to TRBJ1-6, with a tentative D call TRBD1 (6 bases). This CDR3 is built from 15 residues. Germline V gene lookup returns CDR1 KGHDR and CDR2 SFDVKD. V was cut by 11 bases and J by 6 bases, with 19 bases left in between.

The chain's CDR3 is CASSYPSSGSYEQYF. CDR3 DNA sequence: TGTGCCAGCAGTTACCCGTCTAGCGGGAGCTACGAGCAGTACTTC. V is TRBV6-5 and J is TRBJ2-7, with 10 bases that match TRBD2. This CDR3 has 15 residues. Germline V gives CDR1 MNHEY, CDR2 SVGAGI. Trimming took 2 bases from V and 3 from J; bases not matched to a gene: 4.

V and J are TRBV19 and TRBJ2-3, with 9 bases that match TRBD1. The CDR3 runs to 15 residues. Germline CDR1 and CDR2: LNHDA and SQIVND (reference sequence). Losses at the gene ends were 6 bases for V and 3 bases for J; bases not matched to a gene: 7. CDR3 amino acids: CASRFGTGSTDTQYF. The CDR3 DNA reads as TGTGCCAGTAGATTCGGGACAGGGAGTACAGATACGCAGTATTTT.

A word on this clonotype: A read error may explain this, as a much larger clone is one base away. The conserved phenylalanine or tryptophan normally closing the CDR3 is absent here, so this likely arose from a read error. The genes are TRBV7-9 and TRBJ1-1, with D unresolved. From germline, CDR1 is SEHNR and CDR2 FQNEAQ (reference sequence). V was cut by 2 bases and J by 1 base, with 11 bases left in between. The length of the CDR3 is 15 residues. Written as DNA, the CDR3 is TGTGCCAGCAGCTTAACGTCGAGCCAGAACACTGAAGCTTTCCTT. It specifies CASSLTSSQNTEAFL.

The chain employs TRBV10-3 and TRBJ2-7, with 8 bases that match TRBD1. The DNA matches TRBJ2-5 better at its end, which makes the J call doubtful. The CDR3 runs 16 residues. Germline V gene sequence: CDR1 ENHRY, CDR2 SYGVKD. CDR3 loop: CAISEKVDRAVETQYF. The CDR3 DNA sequence: TGTGCCATCAGTGAGAAAGTGGACAGGGCGGTAGAGACCCAGTACTTC.